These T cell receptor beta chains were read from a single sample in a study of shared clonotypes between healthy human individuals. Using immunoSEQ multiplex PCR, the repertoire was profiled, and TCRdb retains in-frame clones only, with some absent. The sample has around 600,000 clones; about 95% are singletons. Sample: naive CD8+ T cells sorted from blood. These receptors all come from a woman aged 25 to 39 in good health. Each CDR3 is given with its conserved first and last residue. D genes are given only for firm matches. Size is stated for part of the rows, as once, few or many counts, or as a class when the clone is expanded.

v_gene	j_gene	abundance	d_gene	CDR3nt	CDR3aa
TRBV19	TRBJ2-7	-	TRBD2	TGTGCCAGTAGTAACTATTTACAGAGCGGGAGAACAGACGAGCAGTACTTC	CASSNYLQSGRTDEQYF
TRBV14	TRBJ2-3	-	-	TGTGCCAGCAGCCAAGAACTTTCCAGTGCCCGGGCGTCTCCTAGCACAGATACGCAGTATTTT	CASSQELSSARASPSTDTQYF
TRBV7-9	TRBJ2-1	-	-	TGTGCCAGCAGCTTAGAACTGTCCGAACACTACAATGAGCAGTTCTTC	CASSLELSEHYNEQFF
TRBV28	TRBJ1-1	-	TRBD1	TGTGCCAGCAGCTGGACAGGGGCGGGCACTGAAGCTTTCTTT	CASSWTGAGTEAFF
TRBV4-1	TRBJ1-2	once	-	TGCGCCAGCAGCCAAGATCGGGTGAACTATGGCTACACCTTC	CASSQDRVNYGYTF
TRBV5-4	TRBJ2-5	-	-	TGTGCCAGCAGCTTGGTGGCTAGCGAGACCCAGTACTTC	CASSLVASETQYF
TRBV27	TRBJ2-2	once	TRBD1	TGTGCCAGCACCTCGGACAGGGGGCATGGCGGGGAGCTGTTTTTT	CASTSDRGHGGELFF
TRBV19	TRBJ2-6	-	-	TGTGCCAGTACCATCTTTAAGGGACCTACGAAGGGCTCTGGGGCCAACGTCCTGACTTTC	CASTIFKGPTKGSGANVLTF
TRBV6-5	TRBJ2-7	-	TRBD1	TGTGCCAGCAGCCTTGCACAGGGGGCGATTTACGAGCAGTACTTC	CASSLAQGAIYEQYF
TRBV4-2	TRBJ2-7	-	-	TGTGCCAGCAGCCAAGATCTTCGGGACGGCTACGAGCAGTACTTC	CASSQDLRDGYEQYF
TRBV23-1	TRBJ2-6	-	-	TGCGCCAGCAGTAACTCTGGGGCCAACGTCCTGACTTTC	CASSNSGANVLTF
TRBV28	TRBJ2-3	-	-	TGTGCCAGCAGTCTACCACCCCACACAGATACGCAGTATTTT	CASSLPPHTDTQYF
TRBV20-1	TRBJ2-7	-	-	TGCAGTGCTGGTGACGGCTACGAGCAGTACTTC	CSAGDGYEQYF
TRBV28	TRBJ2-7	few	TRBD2	TGTGCCAGCAGTTTCTTTGCGGGAGGCCTCTCCTACGAGCAGTACTTC	CASSFFAGGLSYEQYF
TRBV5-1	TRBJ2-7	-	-	TGCGCCAGCAGCTTGGGGGACGGAGGATACTACGAGCAGTACTTC	CASSLGDGGYYEQYF
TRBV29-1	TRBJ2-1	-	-	TGCAGCGTTGTTGCCGGGCTCACCTACAATGAGCAGTTCTTC	CSVVAGLTYNEQFF
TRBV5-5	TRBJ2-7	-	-	TGTGCCAGCAGCTTTAATACAGGGATAGACGAGCAGTACTTC	CASSFNTGIDEQYF
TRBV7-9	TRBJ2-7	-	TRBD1	TGTGCCAGCTCTCCTAGGACAGGGGACATGAGCTCCTACGAGCAGTACTTC	CASSPRTGDMSSYEQYF
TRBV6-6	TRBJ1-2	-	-	TGTGCCAGCAGGAATACACCAGGGGTTTTAGGCTACACCTTC	CASRNTPGVLGYTF
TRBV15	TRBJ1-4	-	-	TGTGCCACCAGCAGAGAAGGGCCCGAAAAACTGTTTTTT	CATSREGPEKLFF
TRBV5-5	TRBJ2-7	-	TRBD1	TGTGCCAGCAGCGGGACAGGGGCCTACGAGCAGTACTTC	CASSGTGAYEQYF
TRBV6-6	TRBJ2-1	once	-	TGTGCCAGTAGTCCCGGGTCGTACAATGAGCAGTTCTTC	CASSPGSYNEQFF
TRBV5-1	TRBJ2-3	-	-	TGCGCCAGCAGCTTGGGGGTAGCAGATACGCAGTATTTT	CASSLGVADTQYF
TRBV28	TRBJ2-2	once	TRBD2	TGTGCCAGCAGTCGTAGACTAGCGGGAGGGCTCGGCGGGGAGCTGTTTTTT	CASSRRLAGGLGGELFF
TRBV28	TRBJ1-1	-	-	TGTGCCAGCATCACCGGACGCGAAGGGGTTGGGACTGAAGCTTTCTTT	CASITGREGVGTEAFF
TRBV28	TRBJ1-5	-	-	TGTGCCAGCAGCCCTACGGACAGTCCGATCAGGTCCCAGCATTTT	CASSPTDSPIRSQHF
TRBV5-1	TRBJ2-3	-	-	TGCGCCAGCAGCTTCCTTAATACGCAGTATTTT	CASSFLNTQYF
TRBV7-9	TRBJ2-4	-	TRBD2	TGTGCCAGCAGCTTAGCGCGGCTAGCGGGCCAAAACATTCAGTACTTC	CASSLARLAGQNIQYF
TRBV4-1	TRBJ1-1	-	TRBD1	TGCGCCAGCAGCCAAGCCCCGCAGGGGGACACTGAAGCTTTCTTT	CASSQAPQGDTEAFF
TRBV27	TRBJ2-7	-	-	TGTGCCAGCAGTTTAGCACTACCCTACGAGCAGTACTTC	CASSLALPYEQYF
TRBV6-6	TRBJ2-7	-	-	TGTGCCAGCAGTCTCTCCCCCACAGGCGGGGCGGACGAGCAGTACTTC	CASSLSPTGGADEQYF
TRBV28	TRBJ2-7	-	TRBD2	TGTGCCAGCAGTGCCTCCACATCTAGCGGGGGATACTACGAGCAGTACTTC	CASSASTSSGGYYEQYF
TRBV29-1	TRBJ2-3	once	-	TGCAGCGTTGTTGCCCTCGGCACGACCACAGATACGCAGTATTTT	CSVVALGTTTDTQYF
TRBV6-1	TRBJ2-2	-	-	TGTGCCAGCAGTCGGGGAACCGGGGAGCTGTTTTTT	CASSRGTGELFF
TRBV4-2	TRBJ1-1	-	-	TGTGCCAGCAGCTCCTGGGGTCTCTGGGCGTTT	CASSSWGLWAF
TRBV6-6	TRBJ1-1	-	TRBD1	TGTGCCAGCAGTGTAGGAAGACAGGGCATGAACACTGAAGCTTTCTTT	CASSVGRQGMNTEAFF
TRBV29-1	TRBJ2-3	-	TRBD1	TGCAGCGTTGATGGGACAGATGTAACCACAGATACGCAGTATTTT	CSVDGTDVTTDTQYF
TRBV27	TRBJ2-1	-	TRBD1	TGTGCCAGCAGTTCATCACCGGGACAGGGGAATAATGAGCAGTTCTTC	CASSSSPGQGNNEQFF
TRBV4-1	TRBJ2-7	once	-	TGCGCCAGCAGCCAAGGGGGAGCCCCCTACGAGCAGTACTTC	CASSQGGAPYEQYF
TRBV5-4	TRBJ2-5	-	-	TGTGCCAGCAGCTTGCGGAAGGGGGAGCAGTACTTC	CASSLRKGEQYF
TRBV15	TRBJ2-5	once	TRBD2	TGTGCCACCAGCACCCTAGCGGGGGGGCGCGGGGAGACCCAGTACTTC	CATSTLAGGRGETQYF